The 21 T cell receptor beta chains below all came from one sample that was sequenced in a study of shared clonotypes between healthy human individuals. Only CD45RO-negative cells positively selected for CCR7 counted as naive CD8 cells, so terminally differentiated effector memory CD45RA+ cells were excluded. Repertoires were generated with immunoSEQ multiplex PCR, while TCRdb's copy carries only in-frame clones and drops some. The sample has roughly 590,000 clones, nearly 97% seen once. Sequenced sample: naive CD8+ T cells sorted from blood. These receptors all stem from a woman aged 25 to 39 in good health.

This clone was detected only once. The rearrangement uses TRBV11-2 and TRBJ2-2; TRBD2 aligns across 7 bases. V gave up 5 bases and J gave up 2 bases; unmatched junction bases: 11. CDR1 is SGHAT, CDR2 FQNNGV, per germline. The CDR3 loop spans 17 amino acids. The CDR3 DNA reads TGTGCCAGCAGCAACCCTTGGGAGGGACTCAACACCGGGGAGCTGTTTTTT. Residues: CASSNPWEGLNTGELFF.

The chain recombines TRBV13 with TRBJ1-5; D not resolved. CDR1 and CDR2 (germline): PRHDT, FYEKMQ (reference sequence). The V end was cut by 7 bases, the J end by 7 bases, with 17 bases between. CDR3 length: 14 residues. The CDR3: CASTIRGGNQPQHF. The CDR3 nucleotides are TGTGCCAGCACCATCCGGGGAGGGAACCAGCCCCAGCATTTT.

The V call is TRBV27, the J call TRBJ2-7, with D maybe TRBD1 (6 bases). The CDR3 is 14 residues long. Trimming took 4 bases from V and 3 from J, leaving 13 bases between them. CDR1 is MNHEY, CDR2 SMNVEV, per germline (reference sequence). CDR3 loop: CASSYRVEGYEQYF. For the CDR3, the DNA is TGTGCCAGCAGTTACAGGGTAGAGGGCTACGAGCAGTACTTC.

This clone was found once. This chain links TRBV27 with TRBJ2-7, with D perhaps TRBD1 (6 bases). The CDR3 sequence is 14 residues long. Trimming removed 0 bases at V and 4 bases at J, with 10 bases between. Germline loops: CDR1 MNHEY, CDR2 SMNVEV (reference sequence). Here the CDR3 reads CASSLSWGRYEQYF. CDR3 sequence (DNA): TGTGCCAGCAGTTTATCCTGGGGGCGGTACGAGCAGTACTTC.

V and J are TRBV7-9 and TRBJ1-1; D gene uncertain. Germline lookup yields CDR1 SEHNR and CDR2 FQNEAQ (reference sequence). The V end was cut by 3 bases, the J end by 3 bases, with 14 bases between. CDR3 length equals 15 residues. The CDR3 sequence is CASSFVKLGYTEAFF. CDR3 sequence (DNA): TGTGCCAGCAGCTTTGTAAAGTTGGGGTACACTGAAGCTTTCTTT.

J is TRBJ2-7 and V is TRBV7-9; a weak D match, TRBD1 (6 bases). In germline, CDR1 is SEHNR, CDR2 FQNEAQ (reference sequence). This CDR3 region has 12 residues. V was cut by 8 bases and J by 4 bases, with 12 bases left in between. In nucleotides, the CDR3 is TGTGCCAGCGCTCTCGGACAGTACGAGCAGTACTTC. Its translation is CASALGQYEQYF.

To note about this clone: The same CDR3 is also encoded by other DNA sequences in this sample. The J gene is TRBJ1-5, the V gene TRBV7-9; D is uncertain. Trimming removed 3 bases from V and 5 bases from J, with 5 bases in between. The CDR3 loop spans 12 amino acids. Germline loops: CDR1 SEHNR, CDR2 FQNEAQ (reference sequence). The CDR3 here is CASSLGDQPQHF. The DNA for the CDR3 is TGTGCCAGCAGCTTGGGAGATCAGCCCCAGCATTTT.

This clone was observed once. The gene calls are TRBV5-1 and TRBJ2-7; 11 nucleotides match TRBD2. The CDR3 covers 14 residues. Trimming took 2 bases from V and 2 from J; bases not matched to a gene: 0. The germline CDR1 and CDR2 sequences are SGHRS and YFSETQ. Here the CDR3 reads CASSFSGRAYEQYF. CDR3 DNA: TGCGCCAGCAGCTTTAGCGGGAGGGCCTACGAGCAGTACTTC.

About this clone itself: In the same sample, other DNA sequences code for this CDR3. The genes are TRBV27 and TRBJ2-7; TRBD2 matches 10 bases. This CDR3 has 15 amino acids. J was trimmed by 2 bases and V by 5 bases; bases with no gene match: 6. In germline, CDR1 is MNHEY, CDR2 SMNVEV (reference sequence). The CDR3 spells CASSPLAGVTYEQYF. DNA of the CDR3: TGTGCCAGCAGTCCTCTAGCGGGAGTCACCTACGAGCAGTACTTC.

The chain has TRBV5-5 and TRBJ1-1; a possible D gene is TRBD1 (5 bases). V was cut by 3 bases and J by 1 base, with 7 bases left in between. From germline, CDR1 is SGHKS and CDR2 YYEKEE (reference sequence). The length of the CDR3 is 13 residues. CDR3 in amino acids: CASSWGPNTEAFF. Here the CDR3 DNA reads TGTGCCAGCAGCTGGGGACCGAACACTGAAGCTTTCTTT.

The chain carries TRBV2 and TRBJ1-2; D might be TRBD1 (5 bases). Germline assignment: CDR1 SNHLY and CDR2 FYNNEI. This CDR3 spans 11 amino acids. V lost 11 bases, J lost 3 bases, and 10 bases lay in between. The CDR3 protein is CAAAGDYGYTF. The CDR3 DNA sequence: TGTGCCGCGGCGGGGGACTATGGCTACACCTTC.

This clone was counted only a few times. This chain links TRBV28 with TRBJ1-1; D gene uncertain. The CDR3 has 11 amino acids. Germline-derived CDR1 and CDR2 are MDHEN and SYDVKM. V lost 10 bases to trimming and J lost 0 bases, with 6 bases between them. The CDR3 here is CATGLNTEAFF. CDR3 DNA: TGTGCCACCGGACTGAACACTGAAGCTTTCTTT.

The chain joins TRBV9 to TRBJ2-1, with D perhaps matching TRBD1 or TRBD2 (7 bases each). From germline, CDR1 is SGDLS and CDR2 YYNGEE. This CDR3 contains 17 residues. V dropped 1 base and J dropped 4 bases, with 18 bases sitting between them. CDR3 nucleotides: TGTGCCAGCAGCGTATTCACCTCAGGGGGAGGGTACAATGAGCAGTTCTTC. As protein: CASSVFTSGGGYNEQFF.

The gene calls are TRBV7-9 and TRBJ1-4; 8 bases map to TRBD1. The CDR3 spans 15 residues. CDR1 is SEHNR, CDR2 FQNEAQ, per germline (reference sequence). The V segment lost 4 bases and the J segment 2 bases; nucleotides outside the gene matches: 3. CDR3 sequence reads: CASSSGTGTNEKLFF. Here the CDR3 DNA reads TGTGCCAGCAGCTCCGGGACAGGTACTAATGAAAAACTGTTTTTT.

The chain uses TRBV29-1 and TRBJ1-2; 7 positions agree with TRBD1. J lost 6 bases, V lost 5 bases, and 9 bases had no gene match. The germline V gene encodes CDR1 SQVTM and CDR2 ANQGSEA. The CDR3 is 13 amino acids. The CDR3: CSVIGWDSHGYTF. The CDR3 region has the DNA TGCAGCGTTATAGGCTGGGACAGTCATGGCTACACCTTC.

J is TRBJ2-5 and V is TRBV5-8; D possibly uses TRBD1 or TRBD2 (5 bases each). Trimming shortened V by 4 bases and J by 5 bases, and 15 bases separated the two germline ends. Per germline, CDR1 SGHTS and CDR2 YDEGEE. The length of the CDR3 is 14 residues. CDR3: CASSQDWGRETQYF. In DNA form, the CDR3 reads TGTGCCAGCAGCCAGGACTGGGGCCGCGAGACCCAGTACTTC.

The gene calls are TRBV5-1 and TRBJ2-3; D might be TRBD2 (7 bases). V was cut by 1 base and J by 8 bases, with 20 bases left in between. The CDR3 runs 16 residues. Looked up from germline, CDR1 is SGHRS and CDR2 is YFSETQ. This CDR3 reads CASSLSDRTSGPTQYF. CDR3 nucleotides: TGCGCCAGCAGCTTGAGCGACAGGACTAGTGGGCCTACGCAGTATTTT. Full variable domain (missing parts from reference TRBV5-1 and TRBJ2-3): KAGVTQTPRYLIKTRGQQVTLSCSPISGHRSVSWYQQTPGQGLQFLFEYFSETQRNKGNFPGRFSGRQFSNSRSEMNVSTLELGDSALYLCASSLSDRTSGPTQYFGPGTRLTVL.

The chain links TRBV27 to TRBJ1-4; 7 positions agree with TRBD1. The CDR3 consists of 16 residues. CDR1 and CDR2 (germline): MNHEY, SMNVEV (reference sequence). The J segment lost 2 bases and the V segment lost 7 bases, leaving 10 bases of the junction unmatched. The CDR3, as DNA: TGTGCCAGCACCACGGGCCGGGACAGCACTAATGAAAAACTGTTTTTT. Translated, it gives CASTTGRDSTNEKLFF.

The chain combines TRBV25-1 with TRBJ1-1; D not resolved. The germline CDR1 and CDR2 sequences are MGHDK and SYGVNS. V was pared by 3 bases and J by 0 bases, with 11 bases between. The CDR3 has 15 residues. CDR3 loop: CASSEIRNMNTEAFF. The CDR3 bases are TGTGCCAGCAGTGAGATCAGGAACATGAACACTGAAGCTTTCTTT. Complete variable domain (other parts from reference TRBV25-1 and TRBJ1-1): EADIYQTPRYLVIGTGKKITLECSQTMGHDKMYWYQQDPGMELHLIHYSYGVNSTEKGDLSSESTVSRIRTEHFPLTLESARPSHTSQYLCASSEIRNMNTEAFFGQGTRLTVV.

The chain is built from TRBV7-9 and TRBJ2-1; D call uncertain. This CDR3 comprises 15 residues. The V gene lost 1 base and the J gene lost 0 bases, with 7 bases spanning the gap. Germline V gene data show CDR1 as SEHNR and CDR2 as FQNEAQ (reference sequence). CDR3 coding DNA: TGTGCCAGCAGCTTAGATTTCAGCTCCTACAATGAGCAGTTCTTC. The encoded protein is CASSLDFSSYNEQFF.

The V and J genes are TRBV19 and TRBJ2-7, with a weak D call TRBD1 (6 bases). CDR1 and CDR2 (germline): LNHDA, SQIVND (reference sequence). V lost 0 bases to trimming and J lost 3 bases, with 12 bases between them. This CDR3 comprises 15 residues. The CDR3 DNA reads TGTGCCAGTAGTATAGATGGGGGCGCGGGCTACGAGCAGTACTTC. Translating it yields CASSIDGGAGYEQYF.